This record concerns one T cell receptor (beta chain) sequence. This sample is drawn from a study of blood T cell repertoires in COVID-19. About the research overall: PBMCs, B-cell-depleted T cells, or T cells provided the cDNA or gDNA that made up the material.

Some clones are missing from TCRdb's copy, which holds only in-frame ones; the method was immunoSEQ multiplex PCR. The table includes 100,000 to 150,000 clones, 88% detected once. Germline loops: CDR1 MNHEY, CDR2 SVGAGI. V gave up 4 bases and J gave up 3 bases, with 18 bases separating them. This CDR3 spans 16 amino acids. The chain combines TRBV6-5 with TRBJ1-1, with TRBD1 as a possible D gene (5 bases). Input material: peripheral blood. The sequence was obtained from a man between 45 and 60 years old with acute or convalescent COVID-19. The CDR3 protein is CASSSTLGRGYTEAFF. The CDR3 bases are TGTGCCAGCAGTTCTACTCTCGGACGGGGGTACACTGAAGCTTTCTTT.